The 10 T cell receptor beta chains in this list originate from one sample, sequenced in a study of regulatory T cells in long-lasting Graves disease. Arm-PCR of CDR3 regions with iRepertoire HTBI primers generated TCR beta libraries. MiXCR, run by TCRdb on the multiplex PCR reads, gives a single entry per CDR3 protein. The sample has about 430,000 distinct CDR3 sequences, approximately 22% seen once. Time point in this sample: persistent/refractory GD, antithyroid drugs over 5 years with positive TRAb. Isolated PBMC RNA provided the starting material for the TCR library. The sequencing used peripheral blood mononuclear cells (PBMCs), collected when the disease was refractory, from a patient treated with antithyroid drugs. These receptor sequences come from a female donor with Graves disease.

This chain uses TRBV14 with TRBJ2-5; D remains unclear. The end of the DNA fits TRBJ2-1 better, so the J call may be wrong. The CDR3 sequence is 12 residues long. CDR1 SGHDN and CDR2 FVKESK come from the germline V gene. The chain's CDR3 is CASSYNGNEQFF. DNA for the CDR3: TGTGCCAGCAGCTATAACGGGAATGAGCAGTTCTTC.

The sample holds many counts of this clonotype. V is TRBV7-9 and J is TRBJ1-1, with D possibly matching TRBD1 (5 bases). This CDR3 has 12 residues. Germline V gene data show CDR1 as SEHNR and CDR2 as FQNEAQ (reference sequence). V lost 5 bases and J lost 5, with 9 bases in between. In nucleotides, the CDR3 is TGTGCCAGCAGCCGACAGTCAACTGAAGCTTTCTTT. Encoded protein: CASSRQSTEAFF.

This clonotype was recorded at least ten times. V usage is TRBV2 and J usage is TRBJ2-7; D uncertain. With 0 bases removed from V and 0 bases from J, the gap between germline ends came to 9 bases. The CDR3 totals 15 residues. Germline V gene lookup returns CDR1 SNHLY and CDR2 FYNNEI. The CDR3 region has the DNA TGTGCCAGCAGTGAAGCGCTTAGAGCCTCCTACGAGCAGTACTTC. Translated: CASSEALRASYEQYF.

The rearrangement links TRBV12-3 or TRBV12-4 to TRBJ1-5; no clear D. This CDR3 region has 14 residues. Trimming pared 2 bases from V and 3 bases from J, leaving 8 bases between. The CDR3 is CASSLIQPNQPQHF. The CDR3 region has the DNA TGTGCCAGCAGTTTAATACAGCCCAATCAGCCCCAGCATTTT.

This clonotype was detected many times. J is TRBJ1-2 and V is TRBV7-9; a weak D match, TRBD1 (5 bases). This CDR3 spans 18 amino acids. Per the germline V gene, CDR1 is SEHNR and CDR2 is FQNEAQ (reference sequence). V was shortened by 5 bases and J by 2 bases, with 24 bases between the two germline ends. The chain's CDR3 is CASSPNVMGVGGNYGYTF. The CDR3 bases are TGTGCCAGCAGCCCCAACGTTATGGGGGTTGGGGGGAACTATGGCTACACCTTC.

This chain links TRBV7-9 with TRBJ1-1; D might be TRBD1 (5 bases). The V gene's germline CDR1 is SEHNR and CDR2 FQNEAQ (reference sequence). The CDR3 contains 15 residues. The V end lost 5 bases, the J end lost 2 bases, and 15 bases lay between the germline ends. The chain's CDR3 is CASSGQQRGNTEAFF. The CDR3 coding sequence is TGTGCCAGCAGCGGGCAACAGAGGGGTAACACTGAAGCTTTCTTT.

The DNA for the CDR3 is TGTGCCAGCAGCCACACAGGACAGGGGCTTGATCAGCCCCAGCATTTT. This codes for CASSHTGQGLDQPQHF. The rearrangement links TRBV5-6 to TRBJ1-5, with 9 bases lining up with TRBD1. Unmatched junction bases numbered 10, after V lost 4 bases and J lost 5 bases. The CDR3 has 16 amino acids. Per the germline V gene, CDR1 is SGHDT and CDR2 is YYEEEE.

Many counts were recorded for this clonotype. This chain connects TRBV24-1 to TRBJ2-2, with TRBD1 as a possible D gene (6 bases). Trimming took 8 bases from V and 3 from J, leaving 12 bases between them. The CDR3 is made up of 14 amino acids. Germline V lookup: CDR1 KGHDR, CDR2 SFDVKD. CDR3 nucleotide sequence: TGTGCCACCACACAGGGTGCTGACACCGGGGAGCTGTTTTTT. This sequence encodes CATTQGADTGELFF.

The rearrangement joins TRBV7-9 to TRBJ2-1; D uncertain. Germline V CDR1 and CDR2: SEHNR, FQNEAQ (reference sequence). The CDR3 covers 13 residues. Trimming removed 1 base from V and 7 bases from J, with 8 bases in between. The CDR3 region has the DNA TGTGCCAGCAGCTTAGTGGATCTAAATGAGCAGTTCTTC. Translation: CASSLVDLNEQFF.

This clonotype was found many times. The chain combines TRBV2 with TRBJ2-2; TRBD2 aligns across 13 bases. CDR1 is SNHLY and CDR2 is FYNNEI in the germline V gene. Unmatched junction bases numbered 4, after V lost 8 bases and J lost 4 bases. The CDR3 extends over 15 amino acids. The DNA for the CDR3 is TGTGCCAGCTCGGGACTAGCGGGACTCACCGGGGAGCTGTTTTTT. Its translation: CASSGLAGLTGELFF.